These T cell receptor beta chains were read from a single sample in a study of CD4+ T cells in melanoma. Assay used: immunoSEQ multiplex PCR; TCRdb lists only in-frame clones, some missing. The data contain fewer than 150,000 clones, over 90% of them seen just once; the ten biggest clones take up 1.5%. The receptors shown here come from a human donor with melanoma. CDR3s include the opening cysteine and the closing phenylalanine or tryptophan. The order of the fields is J gene, D gene, V gene, clone size, CDR3 protein, CDR3 DNA. D genes are given only for firm matches. Clone size is not always given. Where it is, it says once, few, many or a class for expanded clones.

J: TRBJ2-5
D: NA
V: TRBV6-6
size: once
CDR3: CASSYSGKETQYF
DNA: TGTGCCAGCAGTTACTCAGGAAAAGAGACCCAGTACTTC

J: TRBJ1-6
D: NA
V: TRBV6-5
size: NA
CDR3: CATSDLRDSPLHF
DNA: TGTGCCACCAGCGACCTCCGAGATTCACCCCTCCACTTT

J: TRBJ1-5
D: TRBD1
V: TRBV5-4
size: NA
CDR3: CASSIQGIDQPQHF
DNA: TGTGCCAGCAGCATACAGGGGATCGATCAGCCCCAGCATTTT

J: TRBJ2-7
D: TRBD1
V: TRBV19
size: NA
CDR3: CASRPGQGRPYEQYF
DNA: TGTGCCAGTAGACCGGGACAGGGGAGACCCTACGAGCAGTACTTC

J: TRBJ1-5
D: NA
V: TRBV5-1
size: NA
CDR3: CASSLIPMSGNQPQHF
DNA: TGCGCCAGCAGCTTGATCCCGATGAGCGGGAATCAGCCCCAGCATTTT

J: TRBJ1-1
D: NA
V: TRBV5-5
size: NA
CDR3: CASSYERVAVAEAFF
DNA: TGTGCCAGCAGCTACGAAAGAGTGGCCGTGGCTGAAGCTTTCTTT

J: TRBJ2-1
D: TRBD2
V: TRBV7-3
size: NA
CDR3: CASSPSGGGNEQFF
DNA: TGTGCCAGCAGCCCCAGCGGGGGGGGGAATGAGCAGTTCTTC

J: TRBJ1-1
D: TRBD1
V: TRBV20-1
size: NA
CDR3: CSAGPRDRIIF
DNA: TGCAGTGCTGGACCGAGGGACAGAATAATCTTT

J: TRBJ1-2
D: TRBD1
V: TRBV19
size: NA
CDR3: CASFGQGNYGYTF
DNA: TGTGCCAGTTTCGGACAGGGGAACTATGGCTACACCTTC

J: TRBJ1-1
D: NA
V: TRBV5-6
size: NA
CDR3: CASISGIQTEAFF
DNA: TGTGCCAGCATCTCGGGGATTCAGACTGAAGCTTTCTTT

J: TRBJ1-4
D: TRBD1
V: TRBV18
size: NA
CDR3: CASSRDRGSTNEKLFF
DNA: TGTGCCAGCTCTCGGGACAGGGGGTCAACTAATGAAAAACTGTTTTTT

J: TRBJ1-1
D: NA
V: TRBV5-5
size: NA
CDR3: CASSLEVALRAFF
DNA: TGTGCCAGCAGCTTGGAGGTCGCACTGAGAGCTTTCTTT

J: TRBJ2-1
D: NA
V: TRBV7-2
size: NA
CDR3: CASSLRTDSYNEQFF
DNA: TGTGCCAGCAGCCTCCGGACTGATTCCTACAATGAGCAGTTCTTC

J: TRBJ1-2
D: NA
V: TRBV7-9
size: NA
CDR3: CASSLRVHRSNYGYTF
DNA: TGTGCCAGCAGCTTACGTGTGCACAGGTCTAACTATGGCTACACCTTC

J: TRBJ1-3
D: NA
V: TRBV4-2
size: NA
CDR3: CASSQDSVRRAVSGNTIYF
DNA: TGTGCCAGCAGCCAAGATTCGGTTCGACGGGCTGTCTCTGGAAACACCATATATTTT

J: TRBJ2-2
D: TRBD2
V: TRBV7-7
size: NA
CDR3: CASSFLPRGGRAGELFF
DNA: TGTGCCAGCAGCTTCCTTCCGCGGGGGGGCCGCGCCGGGGAGCTGTTTTTT

J: TRBJ1-1
D: TRBD1
V: TRBV29-1
size: once
CDR3: CSVERATGEDTEAFF
DNA: TGCAGCGTTGAAAGGGCAACAGGGGAGGACACTGAAGCTTTCTTT

J: TRBJ2-2
D: TRBD2
V: TRBV5-4
size: NA
CDR3: CASSLGLAGANTGELFF
DNA: TGTGCCAGCAGCTTGGGACTAGCGGGGGCGAACACCGGGGAGCTGTTTTTT

J: TRBJ2-1
D: TRBD1
V: TRBV18
size: NA
CDR3: CASSERTGWGNEQFF
DNA: TGTGCCAGCTCGGAAAGGACAGGGTGGGGGAATGAGCAGTTCTTC

J: TRBJ1-2
D: TRBD1
V: TRBV30
size: NA
CDR3: CAWSFFRGNYGYTF
DNA: TGTGCCTGGAGTTTTTTCAGGGGGAACTATGGCTACACCTTC

J: TRBJ2-3
D: NA
V: TRBV25-1
size: NA
CDR3: CASSVSLGSGDTQYF
DNA: TGTGCCAGCAGTGTCAGCCTCGGTAGCGGCGATACGCAGTATTTT

J: TRBJ1-1
D: NA
V: TRBV7-9
size: NA
CDR3: CASIMDRTNTEAFF
DNA: TGTGCCAGCATCATGGACAGAACAAACACTGAAGCTTTCTTT

J: TRBJ2-7
D: NA
V: TRBV5-8
size: NA
CDR3: CASSGNSGTFYEQYF
DNA: TGTGCCAGCAGCGGAAACTCGGGAACCTTCTACGAGCAGTACTTC

J: TRBJ1-2
D: NA
V: TRBV2
size: NA
CDR3: CASSATVYGYTF
DNA: TGTGCCAGCAGTGCGACGGTCTATGGCTACACCTTC

J: TRBJ1-4
D: NA
V: TRBV20-1
size: NA
CDR3: CSAVRGEKLFF
DNA: TGCAGTGCGGTCAGGGGTGAAAAACTGTTTTTT

J: TRBJ1-6
D: NA
V: TRBV2
size: NA
CDR3: CASRDGVGHSPLHF
DNA: TGTGCCAGCCGGGATGGGGTGGGGCATTCACCCCTCCACTTT

J: TRBJ2-7
D: TRBD1
V: TRBV30
size: NA
CDR3: CAWSPGGNSYEQYF
DNA: TGTGCCTGGAGTCCAGGGGGTAACTCCTACGAGCAGTACTTC